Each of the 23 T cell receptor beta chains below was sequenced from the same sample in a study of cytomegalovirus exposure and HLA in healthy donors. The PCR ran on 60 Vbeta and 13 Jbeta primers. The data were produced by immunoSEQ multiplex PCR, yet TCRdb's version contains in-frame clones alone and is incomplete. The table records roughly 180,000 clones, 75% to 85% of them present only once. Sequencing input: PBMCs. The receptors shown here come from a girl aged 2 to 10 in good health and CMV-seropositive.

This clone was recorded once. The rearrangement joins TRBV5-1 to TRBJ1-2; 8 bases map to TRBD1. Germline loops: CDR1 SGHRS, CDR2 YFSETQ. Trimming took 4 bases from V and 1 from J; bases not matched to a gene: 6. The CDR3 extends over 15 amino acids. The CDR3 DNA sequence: TGCGCCAGCAGCCTTCCGGGACAGGTTAACTATGGCTACACCTTC. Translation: CASSLPGQVNYGYTF.

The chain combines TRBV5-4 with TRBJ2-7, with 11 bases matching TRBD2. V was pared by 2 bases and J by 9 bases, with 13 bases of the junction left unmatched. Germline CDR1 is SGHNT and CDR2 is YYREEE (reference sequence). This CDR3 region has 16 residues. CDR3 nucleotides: TGTGCCAGCAGCTTACGGGGTAGCGGGAGGGTAGGAGGGCAGTACTTC. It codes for CASSLRGSGRVGGQYF.

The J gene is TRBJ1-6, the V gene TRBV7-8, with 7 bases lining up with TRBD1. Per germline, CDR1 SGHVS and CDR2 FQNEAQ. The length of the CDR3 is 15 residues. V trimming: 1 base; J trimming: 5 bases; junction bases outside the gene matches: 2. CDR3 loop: CASSLGGTDNSPLHF. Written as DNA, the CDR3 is TGTGCCAGCAGCTTAGGCGGGACAGATAATTCACCCCTCCACTTT.

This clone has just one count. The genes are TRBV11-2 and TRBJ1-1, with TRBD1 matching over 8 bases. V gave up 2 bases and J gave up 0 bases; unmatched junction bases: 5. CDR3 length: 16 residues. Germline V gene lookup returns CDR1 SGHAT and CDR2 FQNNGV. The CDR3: CASSLFGTGMNTEAFF. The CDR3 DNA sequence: TGTGCCAGCAGCTTATTCGGGACAGGAATGAACACTGAAGCTTTCTTT. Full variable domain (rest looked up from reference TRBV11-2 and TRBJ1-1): EAGVAQSPRYKIIEKRQSVAFWCNPISGHATLYWYQQILGQGPKLLIQFQNNGVVDDSQLPKDRFSAERLKGVDSTLKIQPAKLEDSAVYLCASSLFGTGMNTEAFFGQGTRLTVV.

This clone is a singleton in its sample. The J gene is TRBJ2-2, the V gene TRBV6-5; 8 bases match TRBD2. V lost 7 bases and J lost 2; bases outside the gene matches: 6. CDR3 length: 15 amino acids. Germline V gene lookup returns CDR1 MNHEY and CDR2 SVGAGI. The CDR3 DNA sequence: TGTGCCAGCATGTTCCTAGCGGGTAACACCGGGGAGCTGTTTTTT. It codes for CASMFLAGNTGELFF.

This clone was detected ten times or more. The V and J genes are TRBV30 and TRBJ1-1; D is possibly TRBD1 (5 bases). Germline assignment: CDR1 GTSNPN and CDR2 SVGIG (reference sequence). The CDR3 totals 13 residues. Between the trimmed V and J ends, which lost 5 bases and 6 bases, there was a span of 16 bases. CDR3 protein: CAWAPGTPPEAFF. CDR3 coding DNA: TGTGCCTGGGCCCCCGGGACTCCTCCTGAAGCTTTCTTT.

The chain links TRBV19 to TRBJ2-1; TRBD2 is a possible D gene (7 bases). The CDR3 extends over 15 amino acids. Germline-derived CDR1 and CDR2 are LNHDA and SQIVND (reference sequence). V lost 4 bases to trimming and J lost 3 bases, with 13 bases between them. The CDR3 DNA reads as TGTGCCAGTAGTAAGGGGGGAGGGCACTACAATGAGCAGTTCTTC. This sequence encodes CASSKGGGHYNEQFF. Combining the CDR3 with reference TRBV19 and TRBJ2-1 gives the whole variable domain DGGITQSPKYLFRKEGQNVTLSCEQNLNHDAMYWYRQDPGQGLRLIYYSQIVNDFQKGDIAEGYSVSREKKESFPLTVTSAQKNPTAFYLCASSKGGGHYNEQFFGPGTRLTVL.

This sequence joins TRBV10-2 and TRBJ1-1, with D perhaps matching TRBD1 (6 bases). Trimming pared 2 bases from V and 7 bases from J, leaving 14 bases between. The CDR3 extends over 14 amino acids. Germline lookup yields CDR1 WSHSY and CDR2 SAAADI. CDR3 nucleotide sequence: TGCGCCAGCAGTGAGCCCCCCAGACAGGTTGAAGCTTTCTTT. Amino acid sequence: CASSEPPRQVEAFF.

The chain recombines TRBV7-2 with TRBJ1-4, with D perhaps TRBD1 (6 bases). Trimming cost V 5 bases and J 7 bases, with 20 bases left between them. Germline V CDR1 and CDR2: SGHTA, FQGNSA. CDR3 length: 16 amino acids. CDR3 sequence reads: CASSPIRGGKGEKLFF. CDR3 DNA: TGTGCCAGCAGCCCCATCCGGGGGGGCAAGGGTGAAAAACTGTTTTTT.

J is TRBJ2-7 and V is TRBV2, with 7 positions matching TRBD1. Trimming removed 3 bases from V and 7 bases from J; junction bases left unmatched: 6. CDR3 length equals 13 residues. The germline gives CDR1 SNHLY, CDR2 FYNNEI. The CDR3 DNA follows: TGTGCCAGCAGTGAGAGGGGGCCCAGAGAGCAGTACTTC. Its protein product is CASSERGPREQYF.

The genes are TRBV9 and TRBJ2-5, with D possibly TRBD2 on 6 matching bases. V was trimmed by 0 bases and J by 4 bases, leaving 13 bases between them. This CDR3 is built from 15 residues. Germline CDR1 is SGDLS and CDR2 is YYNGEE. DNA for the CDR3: TGTGCCAGCAGCGTAGCCGGGGGATGGAGAGAGACCCAGTACTTC. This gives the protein CASSVAGGWRETQYF.

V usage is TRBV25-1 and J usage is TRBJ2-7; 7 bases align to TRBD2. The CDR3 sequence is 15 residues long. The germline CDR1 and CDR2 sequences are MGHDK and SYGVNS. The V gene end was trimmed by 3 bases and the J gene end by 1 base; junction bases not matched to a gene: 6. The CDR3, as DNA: TGTGCCAGCAGTGATGGGACGGGAGGTTCCTACGAGCAGTACTTC. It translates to CASSDGTGGSYEQYF.

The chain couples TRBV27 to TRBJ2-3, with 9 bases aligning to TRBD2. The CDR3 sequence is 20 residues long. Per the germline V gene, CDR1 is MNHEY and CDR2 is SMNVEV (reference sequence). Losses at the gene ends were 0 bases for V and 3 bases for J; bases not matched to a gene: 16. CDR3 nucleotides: TGTGCCAGCAGTTTATCAAGGGGAGAGTGGGCGGGGGGGCCGACAGATACGCAGTATTTT. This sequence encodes CASSLSRGEWAGGPTDTQYF.

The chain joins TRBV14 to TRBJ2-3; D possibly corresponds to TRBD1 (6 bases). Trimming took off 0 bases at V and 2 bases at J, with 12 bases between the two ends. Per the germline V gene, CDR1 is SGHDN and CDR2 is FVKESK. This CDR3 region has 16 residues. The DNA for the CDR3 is TGTGCCAGCAGCCAAGATAACAGGGCCTTCACAGATACGCAGTATTTT. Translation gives CASSQDNRAFTDTQYF.

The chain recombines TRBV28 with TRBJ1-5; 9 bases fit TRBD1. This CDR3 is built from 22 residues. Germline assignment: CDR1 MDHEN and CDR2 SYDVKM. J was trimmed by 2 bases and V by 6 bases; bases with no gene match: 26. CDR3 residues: CASSRHGIRRTGEVVGNQPQHF. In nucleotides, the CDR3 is TGTGCCAGCAGCCGCCACGGGATCCGGAGGACAGGGGAAGTGGTCGGCAATCAGCCCCAGCATTTT.

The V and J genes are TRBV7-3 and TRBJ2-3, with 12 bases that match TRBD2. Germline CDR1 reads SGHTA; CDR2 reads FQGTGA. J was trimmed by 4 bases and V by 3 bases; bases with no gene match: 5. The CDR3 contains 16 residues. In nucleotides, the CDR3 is TGTGCCAGCAGCTTTTCTAGCGGGGGGGCCCCAGATACGCAGTATTTT. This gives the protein CASSFSSGGAPDTQYF.

CDR3 residues: CASSNQGTGRGEQYF. The CDR3, as DNA: TGTGCCAGCAGCAACCAGGGGACGGGGAGGGGCGAGCAGTACTTC. The chain joins TRBV9 to TRBJ2-7, with TRBD2 as a possible D gene (7 bases). Per germline, CDR1 SGDLS and CDR2 YYNGEE. Trimming left V 4 bases short and J 6 bases short, with 20 bases between. The CDR3 extends over 15 amino acids.

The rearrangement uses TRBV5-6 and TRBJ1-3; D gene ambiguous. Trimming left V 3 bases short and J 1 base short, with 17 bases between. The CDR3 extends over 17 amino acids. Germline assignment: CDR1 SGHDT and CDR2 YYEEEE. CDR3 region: CASSWLTGGFSGNTIYF. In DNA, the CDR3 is TGTGCCAGCAGCTGGCTGACCGGAGGATTTTCTGGAAACACCATATATTTT.

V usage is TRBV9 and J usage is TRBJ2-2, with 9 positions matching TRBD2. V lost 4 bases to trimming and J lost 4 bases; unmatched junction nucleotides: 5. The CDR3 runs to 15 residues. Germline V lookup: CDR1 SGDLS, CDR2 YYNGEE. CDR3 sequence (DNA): TGTGCCAGCAGCTCCGGGACTAGCACCACCGGGGAGCTGTTTTTT. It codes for CASSSGTSTTGELFF.

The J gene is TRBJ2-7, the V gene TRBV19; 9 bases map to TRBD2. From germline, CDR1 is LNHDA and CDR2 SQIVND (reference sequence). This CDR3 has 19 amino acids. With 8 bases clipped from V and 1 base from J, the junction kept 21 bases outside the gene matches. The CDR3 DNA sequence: TGTGCCAGTCCTCCGCACCGGGCTAGCGGGACCCCTACTTCCTACGAGCAGTACTTC. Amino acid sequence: CASPPHRASGTPTSYEQYF.

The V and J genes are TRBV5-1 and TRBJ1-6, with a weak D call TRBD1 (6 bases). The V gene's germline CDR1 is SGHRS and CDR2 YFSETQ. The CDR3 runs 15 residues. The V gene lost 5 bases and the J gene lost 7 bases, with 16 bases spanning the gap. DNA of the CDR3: TGCGCCAGCAGAGCCCGGGACAAGGGGAATTCACCCCTCCACTTT. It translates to CASRARDKGNSPLHF.

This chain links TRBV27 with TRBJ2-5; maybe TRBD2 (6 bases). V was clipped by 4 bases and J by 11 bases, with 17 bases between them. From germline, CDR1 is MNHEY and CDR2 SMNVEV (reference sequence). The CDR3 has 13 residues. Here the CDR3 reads CASSSGLDLEQYF. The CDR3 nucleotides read TGTGCCAGCAGTTCGGGACTCGATTTAGAGCAGTACTTC.

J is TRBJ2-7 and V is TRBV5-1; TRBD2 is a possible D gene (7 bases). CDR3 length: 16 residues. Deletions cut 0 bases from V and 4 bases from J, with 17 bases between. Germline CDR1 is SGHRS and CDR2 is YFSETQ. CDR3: CASSLAGVAGAYEQYF. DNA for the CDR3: TGCGCCAGCAGCTTGGCTGGGGTTGCGGGGGCTTACGAGCAGTACTTC.